This is a list of T cell receptor beta chains from one sample in a study of control samples from healthy donors and cancer patients. Generated by immunoSEQ multiplex PCR, the TCRdb table keeps only in-frame clones and is missing some. Of about 180,000 clones listed, around 91% were seen once; the top ten hold roughly 1.5%. Sequences were obtained from blood. The receptors were sampled from a woman aged 50 to 60 in good health. Both conserved end residues are part of each CDR3. D genes are given only for firm matches. A row's size may be missing; if present it is once, few, many or a size class.

clone_size	d_call	v_call	j_call	cdr3_nt	cdr3_aa
.	TRBD1	TRBV27	TRBJ2-5	TGTGCCAGCAGTCCTATCGACAGGGGGCGAGAGACCCAGTACTTC	CASSPIDRGRETQYF
.	.	TRBV7-3	TRBJ2-5	TGTGCCAGCAGCTTAACACCTGACGGGACCCAGTACTTC	CASSLTPDGTQYF
once	.	TRBV9	TRBJ2-7	TGTGCCAGCAGCCCTCCTAGCGAAGGTCACGAGCAGTACTTC	CASSPPSEGHEQYF
.	TRBD1	TRBV28	TRBJ2-7	TGTGCCAGCAGGCCAACAGGGGCGAGGAACGAGCAGTACTTC	CASRPTGARNEQYF
.	TRBD1	TRBV5-1	TRBJ2-7	TGCGCCAGCAGCTTTTATGGGACAGGGGGCAGGAACGAGCAGTACTTC	CASSFYGTGGRNEQYF
.	TRBD1	TRBV18	TRBJ2-7	TGTGCCAGCTCTCCAGACAGGGGCGACGAGCAGTACTTC	CASSPDRGDEQYF
.	TRBD1	TRBV6-5	TRBJ1-2	TGTGCCAGCACCACCGCAGGGGGCGTGCACTATGGCTACACCTTC	CASTTAGGVHYGYTF
.	.	TRBV4-1	TRBJ1-5	TGCGCCAGCAGCCAAGATAGTATAGTGGGCAGGGTTGGCAATCAGCCCCAGCATTTT	CASSQDSIVGRVGNQPQHF
.	.	TRBV6-5	TRBJ1-5	TGTGCCAGCAGCTCCGGACAGAGTAGCAATCAGCCCCAGCATTTT	CASSSGQSSNQPQHF
.	.	TRBV7-7	TRBJ2-1	TGTGCTAGCAGCTTAGACCCCGCCCTCTCCTACAATGAGCAGTTCTTC	CASSLDPALSYNEQFF
.	.	TRBV14	TRBJ2-1	TGTGCCAGCAGCCCCACGCGCGGGATGAATGAGCAGTTCTTC	CASSPTRGMNEQFF
once	.	TRBV10-3	TRBJ2-6	TGTGCCATCACGAACGGGGGGGCCAACGTCCTGACTTTC	CAITNGGANVLTF
once	.	TRBV5-1	TRBJ2-1	TGCGCCAGCAGCACGGCGGGGCGGGACTCCTACAATGAGCAGTTCTTC	CASSTAGRDSYNEQFF
.	.	TRBV9	TRBJ2-1	TGTGCCAGCAGCGTACCTGTGCGTGGCTCCTACAATGAGCAGTTCTTC	CASSVPVRGSYNEQFF
once	.	TRBV14	TRBJ1-2	TGTGCCAGCAGCCAAGATCTTAGGGGGGGCCCGAGGTACTATGGCTACACCTTC	CASSQDLRGGPRYYGYTF
.	TRBD2	TRBV19	TRBJ2-1	TGTGCCGCAGGGGCTAGCGGGTCAGGTGTTGAGCAGTTCTTC	CAAGASGSGVEQFF
.	.	TRBV20-1	TRBJ1-5	TGCAGTGCTAATGAAGGGAACCAGCCCCAGCATTTT	CSANEGNQPQHF
.	TRBD1	TRBV19	TRBJ1-2	TGTGCCAGTAGTATATTCGGGACAGGGGAGACTGGCTACACCTTC	CASSIFGTGETGYTF